This T cell receptor beta chain is drawn from a study of blood T cell repertoires in COVID-19. At the level of the study: PBMCs, B-cell-depleted T cells, or T cells were the source of the cDNA or gDNA that made up the material.

This CDR3 region has 16 residues. Trimming took 1 base from V and 6 from J; bases not matched to a gene: 7. CDR1 is SGHRS, CDR2 YFSETQ, per germline. Authors' methods: The authors estimated nucleated cell counts from reference gene primer amplification. Assay: immunoSEQ multiplex PCR; the TCRdb copy retains only in-frame clones and omits some. V, J and clone size reflect that table, while D and trimming were determined from the DNA. This table has some 140,000 clones, roughly 80% appearing once. Seattle's enrolled individuals joined amid active infection and were then monitored longitudinally. This TCR was recovered from a woman aged 55 to 70 with COVID-19, enrolled during active disease. The gene calls are TRBV5-1 and TRBJ2-1, with TRBD1 matching 10 bases. The sequenced material came from peripheral blood. CDR3: CASSLPGTGEGNEQFF. In DNA form, the CDR3 reads TGCGCCAGCAGCTTGCCCGGGACAGGGGAGGGCAATGAGCAGTTCTTC.